A single sample is the source of the 24 T cell receptor beta chains below, sequenced in a study of cytomegalovirus exposure and HLA in healthy donors (TCRdb year 2017). The protocol used for the library was the immunoSEQ multiplex PCR assay. A mixture of 60 forward primers for TCR Vbeta segments and 13 reverse primers for TCR Jbeta segments was used in the multiplex PCR. TCRdb holds this immuneACCESS table with in-frame rearrangements only. Some clones are missing; in checked studies, unresolved V genes explain under half, and the rest has no known cause. Present in this sample are under 150,000 clones, more than 60% of which were seen just once. The ten largest clones take up over 1.5% of the sample. Source material: PBMCs. Receptors were obtained from a woman between 40 and 55 years old in good health and CMV-seronegative.

The chain uses TRBV2 and TRBJ2-5; the match to TRBD2 covers 8 bases. The CDR3 covers 14 residues. The germline V gene encodes CDR1 SNHLY and CDR2 FYNNEI. The V and J ends lost 6 bases and 2 bases, in that order; junction bases with no gene match: 5. The chain's CDR3 is CASRFSGGQETQYF. CDR3 DNA: TGTGCCAGCAGGTTTTCGGGAGGGCAAGAGACCCAGTACTTC.

The chain couples TRBV27 to TRBJ2-2; the D is unclear. The germline CDR1 and CDR2 sequences are MNHEY and SMNVEV (reference sequence). This CDR3 contains 13 residues. Trimming left V 7 bases short and J 4 bases short, with 10 bases between. CDR3 amino acids: CASMFGLTGELFF. The CDR3 region has the DNA TGTGCCAGCATGTTTGGCCTCACCGGGGAGCTGTTTTTT.

This clone was counted a few times. The gene calls are TRBV7-9 and TRBJ1-1; a possible D gene is TRBD1 (5 bases). Trimming left V 2 bases short and J 4 bases short, with 14 bases between. Per the germline V gene, CDR1 is SEHNR and CDR2 is FQNEAQ (reference sequence). CDR3 length equals 15 residues. The CDR3 protein is CASSLITGRFTEAFF. The CDR3 DNA sequence: TGTGCCAGCAGCTTAATCACAGGCCGTTTCACTGAAGCTTTCTTT.

The chain joins TRBV5-1 to TRBJ1-6; 8 bases align to TRBD1. CDR3 length equals 17 residues. Looked up from germline, CDR1 is SGHRS and CDR2 is YFSETQ. With 0 bases clipped from V and 10 bases from J, the junction kept 12 bases outside the gene matches. CDR3 sequence: CASSLADLDRVKSPLHF. The DNA of the CDR3 is TGCGCCAGCAGCTTGGCCGACTTGGACAGGGTTAAGTCACCCCTCCACTTT.

The genes are TRBV10-1 and TRBJ2-2; TRBD1 might be the D (7 bases). CDR3 length: 14 amino acids. V lost 6 bases to trimming and J lost 5 bases, with 13 bases between them. Germline loops: CDR1 WNHNN, CDR2 SYGVQD (reference sequence). As DNA, the CDR3 is TGCGCCAGCAGCTCCCCAGGGGGGACCGGGGAGCTGTTTTTT. Translating it yields CASSSPGGTGELFF.

The chain couples TRBV9 to TRBJ2-1; possibly TRBD2 for D (6 bases). Per the germline V gene, CDR1 is SGDLS and CDR2 is YYNGEE. Trimming removed 3 bases at V and 5 bases at J, with 12 bases between. The CDR3 is 14 amino acids. The CDR3 sequence: CASSDRGLNNEQFF. The DNA of the CDR3 is TGTGCCAGCAGCGACCGGGGACTTAACAATGAGCAGTTCTTC.

The V call is TRBV30, the J call TRBJ1-5; D may be TRBD1 (6 bases). Germline CDR1 is GTSNPN and CDR2 is SVGIG (reference sequence). Trimming took off 0 bases at V and 6 bases at J, with 12 bases between the two ends. CDR3 size: 14 residues. CDR3 bases: TGTGCCTGGAGTGTCGGGACACGAGGTCAGCCCCAGCATTTT. Protein product: CAWSVGTRGQPQHF.

This clone was counted between two and nine times. The rearrangement uses TRBV10-1 and TRBJ2-5; the D gene is possibly TRBD2 (6 bases). The ends were cut back, 5 bases at V and 5 bases at J, with 15 bases in the middle. This CDR3 region has 14 residues. CDR1 is WNHNN, CDR2 SYGVQD, per germline (reference sequence). This chain's CDR3 is CASSTKRGWETQYF. CDR3 nucleotide sequence: TGCGCCAGCAGTACCAAACGGGGGTGGGAGACCCAGTACTTC.

This clone came up a few times. J is TRBJ2-4 and V is TRBV19, with a weak D call TRBD2 (5 bases). This CDR3 region has 14 residues. Germline-derived CDR1 and CDR2 are LNHDA and SQIVND (reference sequence). Trimming removed 1 base from V and 7 bases from J, with 11 bases in between. CDR3 loop: CASSIGGLFNIQYF. The CDR3 coding sequence is TGTGCCAGTAGTATAGGTGGACTCTTTAACATTCAGTACTTC. Using reference TRBV19 and TRBJ2-4 for the parts outside the CDR3, the full variable domain is DGGITQSPKYLFRKEGQNVTLSCEQNLNHDAMYWYRQDPGQGLRLIYYSQIVNDFQKGDIAEGYSVSREKKESFPLTVTSAQKNPTAFYLCASSIGGLFNIQYFGAGTRLSVL.

The genes are TRBV19 and TRBJ1-6; TRBD1 might be the D (5 bases). The CDR3 extends over 14 amino acids. Germline CDR1 and CDR2: LNHDA and SQIVND (reference sequence). Between the trimmed V and J ends, which lost 5 bases and 8 bases, there was a span of 13 bases. The CDR3 here is CASSYGREYSPLHF. In nucleotides, the CDR3 is TGTGCCAGTAGTTACGGCAGGGAATATTCACCCCTCCACTTT.

The chain recombines TRBV7-3 with TRBJ2-7; D call uncertain. Germline V gene lookup returns CDR1 SGHTA and CDR2 FQGTGA. Trimming shortened V by 5 bases and J by 5 bases, and 19 bases separated the two germline ends. This CDR3 contains 15 residues. Written as DNA, the CDR3 is TGTGCCAGCAGCACGCAACCCGCGGATATCCACGAGCAGTACTTC. Translating gives CASSTQPADIHEQYF.

This clone was observed once. The chain couples TRBV11-2 to TRBJ2-7; 9 nucleotides line up with TRBD1. The junction had 9 bases not matched to a gene; V was cut back by 3 bases and J by 0 bases. From germline, CDR1 is SGHAT and CDR2 FQNNGV. The CDR3 covers 17 residues. CDR3: CASSFSTGTGNSYEQYF. The CDR3 region has the DNA TGTGCCAGCAGCTTTTCAACGGGGACAGGGAACTCCTACGAGCAGTACTTC.

The chain recombines TRBV5-6 with TRBJ1-1; TRBD1 matches 9 bases. The germline V gene encodes CDR1 SGHDT and CDR2 YYEEEE. The CDR3 has 14 amino acids. The V and J ends lost 3 bases and 7 bases, in that order; junction bases with no gene match: 7. The CDR3 DNA follows: TGTGCCAGCAGCTCCCTGGACAGGGGTGATGAAGCTTTCTTT. It codes for CASSSLDRGDEAFF.

This chain connects TRBV25-1 to TRBJ1-2; D is ambiguous. The germline V and J ends were trimmed by 8 bases and 5 bases, with 18 bases remaining between them. There are 14 residues in the CDR3. Germline assignment: CDR1 MGHDK and CDR2 SYGVNS. The CDR3 nucleotides read TGTGCCAGCCCAAAGTGGCCGGGGATATATGGCTACACCTTC. Protein product: CASPKWPGIYGYTF.

The V gene is TRBV7-3, the J gene TRBJ1-6; 7 nucleotides line up with TRBD1. Trimming cost V 4 bases and J 8 bases; bases outside gene matches: 5. The CDR3 extends over 14 amino acids. The V gene's germline CDR1 is SGHTA and CDR2 FQGTGA. The CDR3 protein is CASSSGGRDSPLHF. The CDR3 nucleotides read TGTGCCAGCAGCTCAGGGGGAAGAGATTCACCCCTCCACTTT.

The chain recombines TRBV6-5 with TRBJ2-1; 7 bases agree with TRBD2. Germline V gene sequence: CDR1 MNHEY, CDR2 SVGAGI. This CDR3 is built from 16 residues. V lost 4 bases, J lost 3 bases, and 9 bases stayed unmatched. The CDR3 region has the DNA TGTGCCAGCAGTTTGTTGAGCGGGACCCGCTACAATGAGCAGTTCTTC. This codes for CASSLLSGTRYNEQFF.

V usage is TRBV6-5 and J usage is TRBJ2-7; no reliable D call. V was trimmed by 4 bases and J by 2 bases, leaving 15 bases between them. The CDR3 spans 15 residues. Germline CDR1 and CDR2: MNHEY and SVGAGI. The CDR3 loop is CASSSSAAVPYEQYF. CDR3 coding DNA: TGTGCCAGCAGTTCCTCCGCGGCAGTTCCCTACGAGCAGTACTTC.

This clone has only a few counts. V gene TRBV6-1 combines with J gene TRBJ1-6; D may be TRBD1 (5 bases). With 7 bases removed from V and 1 base from J, the gap between germline ends came to 11 bases. From germline, CDR1 is MNHNS and CDR2 SASEGT. There are 15 residues in the CDR3. The CDR3 sequence is CASKDRGSYNSPLHF. CDR3 sequence (DNA): TGTGCCAGCAAGGATAGGGGATCCTATAATTCACCCCTCCACTTT.

The V gene is TRBV30, the J gene TRBJ1-5; TRBD1 is a possible D gene (5 bases). Germline lookup yields CDR1 GTSNPN and CDR2 SVGIG (reference sequence). The V gene lost 7 bases and the J gene lost 2 bases, with 18 bases spanning the gap. The CDR3 spans 15 residues. The CDR3 DNA is TGTGCCTTTGTCCCCGGGGGTCTGGGCAATCAGCCCCAGCATTTT. This translates into CAFVPGGLGNQPQHF.

For the CDR3, the DNA is TGCGCCAGCAGCCCCCGACGGGATATGAACACTGAAGCTTTCTTT. Amino acid sequence: CASSPRRDMNTEAFF. The chain joins TRBV5-1 to TRBJ1-1; no clear D gene. Germline V gene lookup returns CDR1 SGHRS and CDR2 YFSETQ. This CDR3 is built from 15 residues. V lost 4 bases and J 0 bases, leaving 13 bases between the germline ends.

The chain is built from TRBV5-8 and TRBJ1-1, with D tentatively TRBD1 (6 bases). The germline gives CDR1 SGHTS, CDR2 YDEGEE. The CDR3 is 12 amino acids. With 0 bases removed from V and 10 bases from J, the gap between germline ends came to 10 bases. CDR3 region: CASSLGTGRAFF. The CDR3 nucleotides are TGTGCCAGCAGCTTGGGCACAGGGAGAGCTTTCTTT.

The chain carries TRBV7-3 and TRBJ2-5, with 8 bases fitting TRBD2. CDR1 is SGHTA, CDR2 FQGTGA, per germline. There are 15 residues in the CDR3. V gave up 0 bases and J gave up 5 bases; unmatched junction bases: 5. Here the CDR3 DNA reads TGTGCCAGCAGCTTAACCCGGGGGGGAATGGAGACCCAGTACTTC. As protein: CASSLTRGGMETQYF.

The chain uses TRBV27 and TRBJ2-3; 7 bases align to TRBD2. Germline trimming cut 7 bases from V and 13 bases from J; bases unmatched to any gene: 14. CDR1 is MNHEY and CDR2 is SMNVEV in the germline V gene (reference sequence). This CDR3 region has 13 residues. CDR3 DNA: TGTGCCAGCACAAATTACGAGGGGACTAAGGAGTATTTT. Translated, it gives CASTNYEGTKEYF.

This clone was found a few times. The V and J genes are TRBV4-2 and TRBJ1-2, with TRBD1 as a possible D gene (5 bases). CDR3 length: 14 residues. The germline V and J ends were trimmed by 1 base and 4 bases, with 10 bases remaining between them. Germline V gives CDR1 LGHNA, CDR2 YNFKEQ. The CDR3, as DNA: TGTGCCAGCAGCCAAGGGCAGGGTCCCTATGGCTACACCTTC. It codes for CASSQGQGPYGYTF.